This T cell receptor (beta chain) comes out of a study of technical replicates of blood from a few donors (dated by TCRdb to about 2017). Library construction relied on the immunoSEQ multiplex PCR assay. What TCRdb holds here is the immuneACCESS table cut down to in-frame rearrangements. Part of the clones is not present; checked against another copy, under half of the missing clones reflect an unresolved V gene, and the others are unexplained. Present in this sample are approximately 79,000 clones, approximately 97% of which were seen just once. Approximately 0.18% of the sample goes to the ten largest clones. Points on this clone: Its antigen target is currently unknown. There are no base qualities to consult, and no much larger clone falls within one base.

The germline V gene (reference sequence) gives CDR1 as SEHNR and CDR2 as FQNEAQ. Including the terminal cysteine and phenylalanine, the CDR3 comprises 18 residues. Kept here is only the CDR3 DNA, which spans 54 bases and is read in frame from base 1. At the junction V is shortened by 2 bases and J by 1 base, with 17 bases in between. Recombination joined TRBV7-9 with TRBJ2-2; TRBD2 is a weak D gene call, 6 bases matching. Sequencing was carried out using T cells isolated from PBMCs. This receptor was taken from a human donor in good health. For the CDR3, the sequence is CASSLRRAGRGNTGELFF. The DNA is TGTGCCAGCAGCTTAAGGCGTGCGGGGCGGGGGAACACCGGGGAGCTGTTTTTT.